Below are 26 T cell receptor beta chains sequenced from a single sample in a study of blood T cell repertoires in COVID-19. Measured with immunoSEQ multiplex PCR; TCRdb has only the in-frame clones, and not every one. Of a few hundred thousand clones in the sample, around 87% were seen once. The sequencing sample was made of peripheral blood. Receptors were obtained from a woman between 45 and 60 years old who had recovered from COVID-19.

This chain uses TRBV7-9 with TRBJ2-2; D might be TRBD2 (6 bases). The length of the CDR3 is 15 residues. Per the germline V gene, CDR1 is SEHNR and CDR2 is FQNEAQ (reference sequence). V shed 3 bases and J shed 4 bases, with 12 bases lying between them. The CDR3 DNA reads TGTGCCAGCAGCTTGGCGGGACCCATCACCGGGGAGCTGTTTTTT. It codes for CASSLAGPITGELFF.

The CDR3 protein is CASSQAAGSSYEQYF. As DNA, the CDR3 is TGTGCCAGCAGCCAAGCAGCGGGGAGCTCCTACGAGCAGTACTTC. The rearrangement links TRBV4-2 to TRBJ2-7; TRBD2 matches 7 bases. This CDR3 comprises 15 residues. Germline CDR1 and CDR2: LGHNA and YNFKEQ. V lost 1 base, J lost 0 bases, and 3 bases stayed unmatched.

The chain joins TRBV7-2 to TRBJ1-5; no firm D call. V was trimmed by 7 bases and J by 5 bases, leaving 18 bases between them. The length of the CDR3 is 15 residues. Germline CDR1 and CDR2: SGHTA and FQGNSA. This CDR3 reads CASTSRGGPDQPQHF. The CDR3 nucleotides read TGTGCCAGCACCTCCCGGGGAGGGCCCGATCAGCCCCAGCATTTT.

This chain links TRBV29-1 with TRBJ1-1; possibly TRBD1 for D (6 bases). V lost 5 bases and J 0 bases, leaving 13 bases between the germline ends. CDR1 and CDR2 from the germline V gene are SQVTM and ANQGSEA. The CDR3 totals 14 residues. DNA for the CDR3: TGCAGCGTTTCCTTTCGACAGGTGAACACTGAAGCTTTCTTT. Translated, it gives CSVSFRQVNTEAFF.

The gene calls are TRBV7-2 and TRBJ2-3; 8 bases match TRBD1. CDR1 is SGHTA, CDR2 FQGNSA, per germline. The CDR3 has 15 amino acids. Trimming took 6 bases from V and 1 from J; bases not matched to a gene: 6. The CDR3 loop reads CASRLPGQGTDTQYF. The DNA for the CDR3 is TGTGCCAGCAGACTACCGGGACAGGGCACAGATACGCAGTATTTT. Full variable domain (missing parts from reference TRBV7-2 and TRBJ2-3): GAGVSQSPSNKVTEKGKDVELRCDPISGHTALYWYRQSLGQGLEFLIYFQGNSAPDKSGLPSDRFSAERTGGSVSTLTIQRTQQEDSAVYLCASRLPGQGTDTQYFGPGTRLTVL.

This clone came up once. The chain has TRBV7-6 and TRBJ1-6; D ambiguous. The germline V and J ends were trimmed by 5 bases and 2 bases, with 7 bases remaining between them. The CDR3 has 14 amino acids. Germline V gene data show CDR1 as SGHVS and CDR2 as FNYEAQ. The CDR3 protein is CASSIQTYNSPLHF. In DNA form, the CDR3 reads TGTGCCAGCAGCATTCAGACCTATAATTCACCCCTCCACTTT.

The CDR3 loop reads CASSAQDRGETQYF. In nucleotides, the CDR3 is TGTGCCAGCAGCGCACAGGACAGGGGAGAGACCCAGTACTTC. The chain employs TRBV7-8 and TRBJ2-5; TRBD1 aligns across 9 bases. This CDR3 is built from 14 residues. Per germline, CDR1 SGHVS and CDR2 FQNEAQ. Unmatched junction bases numbered 5, after V lost 5 bases and J lost 4 bases.

The chain combines TRBV20-1 with TRBJ1-2; D may be TRBD1 (6 bases). The CDR3 length is 10 residues. Germline V gene lookup returns CDR1 DFQATT and CDR2 SNEGSKA (reference sequence). The CDR3 DNA follows: TGCAACCCTGGGGGGGCTCGCTACACCTTC. Protein: CNPGGARYTF.

In nucleotides, the CDR3 is TGTGCCAGCAGCGACAGGGGTGTCGGGGAGCTGTTTTTT. It is translated as CASSDRGVGELFF. The V call is TRBV9, the J call TRBJ2-2; 7 bases match TRBD1. Germline V gives CDR1 SGDLS, CDR2 YYNGEE. J lost 7 bases, V lost 3 bases, and 3 bases had no gene match. The CDR3 runs 13 residues.

This clone is a singleton in its sample. The V gene is TRBV23-1, the J gene TRBJ1-5; TRBD1 might be the D (6 bases). TRBV23-1 is reported as an ORF; its role is uncertain. Trimming pared 3 bases from V and 0 bases from J, leaving 18 bases between. CDR3 size: 18 residues. This CDR3 is CASSQSGTDSYSNQPQHF. CDR3 bases: TGCGCCAGCAGTCAGTCGGGTACGGACAGCTATAGCAATCAGCCCCAGCATTTT.

The gene calls are TRBV21-1 and TRBJ2-5; the table's D gene call, TRBD2, was not cross checked with the DNA. TRBV21-1 is marked as a pseudogene. The CDR3 is 15 residues long. The CDR3 here is CASSKVTGGVETQYF. For the CDR3, the DNA is TGTGCCAGCAGCAAAGTAACGGGGGGCGTAGAGACCCAGTACTTC.

V and J are TRBV4-1 and TRBJ1-1; TRBD1 matches 9 bases. The germline V gene encodes CDR1 MGHRA and CDR2 YSYEKL. This CDR3 region has 15 residues. Trimming removed 2 bases from V and 6 bases from J; junction bases left unmatched: 7. CDR3 DNA sequence: TGCGCCAGCAGCCAACCGGGACAGGGAAGATCTGAAGCTTTCTTT. This encodes CASSQPGQGRSEAFF.

The V gene is TRBV5-1, the J gene TRBJ2-1; 9 positions agree with TRBD2. The CDR3 runs 15 residues. Germline V gives CDR1 SGHRS, CDR2 YFSETQ. The ends lost 6 bases at V and 0 bases at J; junction bases unmatched: 4. CDR3 DNA: TGCGCCAGCACCCTTAGCGGGAGCTCCTACAATGAGCAGTTCTTC. The encoded protein is CASTLSGSSYNEQFF.

The V call is TRBV5-6, the J call TRBJ2-5; D is perhaps TRBD1 (5 bases). Trimming stripped 4 bases from V and 2 bases from J, with 15 bases between. The CDR3 runs to 15 residues. Germline-derived CDR1 and CDR2 are SGHDT and YYEEEE. CDR3 in DNA: TGTGCCAGCAGCCAGCCTTCAGGGCGGCAAGAGACCCAGTACTTC. Translation: CASSQPSGRQETQYF.

This chain connects TRBV27 to TRBJ2-1; 10 bases match TRBD1. CDR3 length: 17 amino acids. The V and J ends lost 4 bases and 7 bases, in that order; junction bases with no gene match: 13. Germline assignment: CDR1 MNHEY and CDR2 SMNVEV (reference sequence). The CDR3 DNA follows: TGTGCCAGCAGTTCCCTATTACGACAGGGGGCGTTAAATGAGCAGTTCTTC. This gives the protein CASSSLLRQGALNEQFF.

The V call is TRBV27, the J call TRBJ1-6; D possibly corresponds to TRBD1 (5 bases). The V and J ends lost 6 bases and 3 bases respectively, with 15 bases between them. This CDR3 spans 16 amino acids. The germline gives CDR1 MNHEY, CDR2 SMNVEV (reference sequence). As DNA, the CDR3 is TGTGCCAGCAGATTAGACATCCAGGGCTATAATTCACCCCTCCACTTT. It yields the protein CASRLDIQGYNSPLHF.

This clone appeared once. The rearrangement joins TRBV10-3 to TRBJ2-5, with a possible D match to TRBD2 (7 bases). V shed 0 bases and J shed 4 bases, with 9 bases lying between them. The CDR3 contains 14 residues. Germline assignment: CDR1 ENHRY and CDR2 SYGVKD. CDR3: CAISESGGRETQYF. Here the CDR3 DNA reads TGTGCCATCAGTGAGTCCGGGGGGCGAGAGACCCAGTACTTC.

The CDR3 region has the DNA TGTGCCAGCAGTTTTACATTGAACACTGAAGCTTTCTTT. This translates into CASSFTLNTEAFF. The rearrangement links TRBV6-5 to TRBJ1-1; D is unclear. V was shortened by 4 bases and J by 0 bases, with 6 bases between the two germline ends. The CDR3 is 13 residues long. Germline CDR1 and CDR2: MNHEY and SVGAGI.

The chain has TRBV18 and TRBJ2-7; D possibly corresponds to TRBD1 (5 bases). Trimming removed 5 bases from V and 6 bases from J, with 14 bases in between. This CDR3 is 13 amino acids long. Looked up from germline, CDR1 is KGHSH and CDR2 is LQKENI. CDR3: CASSASGRGEQYF. The CDR3 DNA is TGTGCCAGCTCAGCTTCAGGTAGGGGCGAGCAGTACTTC.

The CDR3 sequence is CASSPPGRQLEQFF. In DNA form, the CDR3 reads TGTGCCAGCAGTCCACCGGGTAGACAGCTCGAGCAGTTCTTC. V and J are TRBV28 and TRBJ2-1; TRBD1 might be the D (5 bases). The germline CDR1 and CDR2 sequences are MDHEN and SYDVKM. The CDR3 runs to 14 residues. Deletions cut 5 bases from V and 10 bases from J, with 18 bases between.

The V call is TRBV10-3, the J call TRBJ1-3; perhaps TRBD1 as D (6 bases). Trimming pared 11 bases from V and 2 bases from J, leaving 22 bases between. The germline V gene has CDR1 ENHRY and CDR2 SYGVKD. This CDR3 is 16 amino acids long. Here the CDR3 DNA reads TGTGCCGCCGCAGGACAGAGACCCGCAGCTGGAAACACCATATATTTT. This translates into CAAAGQRPAAGNTIYF.

The chain links TRBV11-2 to TRBJ2-7, with D possibly matching TRBD2 (6 bases). This CDR3 has 14 amino acids. V gave up 1 base and J gave up 3 bases, with 10 bases separating them. The germline gives CDR1 SGHAT, CDR2 FQNNGV. DNA for the CDR3: TGTGCCAGCAGCTTAGCGGGAGAGGTCTACGAGCAGTACTTC. As protein: CASSLAGEVYEQYF.

The chain employs TRBV7-3 and TRBJ2-7, with 10 positions matching TRBD2. The trim removed 5 bases at V and 4 bases at J, leaving 8 bases unmatched. CDR1 and CDR2 from the germline V gene are SGHTA and FQGTGA. The CDR3 spans 15 residues. CDR3 loop: CASSPGASGRYEQYF. The CDR3 DNA sequence: TGTGCCAGCAGCCCCGGGGCTAGCGGGAGATACGAGCAGTACTTC.

The J gene is TRBJ2-3, the V gene TRBV7-2; 8 nucleotides line up with TRBD2. The CDR3 totals 15 residues. The V and J ends lost 6 bases and 4 bases, in that order; junction bases with no gene match: 9. Looked up from germline, CDR1 is SGHTA and CDR2 is FQGNSA. The CDR3 bases are TGTGCCAGCAGGCCGTCGGGAGGGCGATCAGATACGCAGTATTTT. It specifies CASRPSGGRSDTQYF.

V usage is TRBV28 and J usage is TRBJ2-1, with 8 bases identical to TRBD2. The germline V gene has CDR1 MDHEN and CDR2 SYDVKM. V was pared by 5 bases and J by 10 bases, with 10 bases of the junction left unmatched. The CDR3 runs to 14 residues. The CDR3 DNA follows: TGTGCCAGCAGTGGTCCGGGACTAGTACGAGAGCAGTTCTTC. It encodes CASSGPGLVREQFF. Filled out from reference TRBV28 and TRBJ2-1, the complete variable domain reads DVKVTQSSRYLVKRTGEKVFLECVQDMDHENMFWYRQDPGLGLRLIYFSYDVKMKEKGDIPEGYSVSREKKERFSLILESASTNQTSMYLCASSGPGLVREQFFGPGTRLTVL.

The CDR3 sequence: CASTSPGGYEQYF. CDR3 bases: TGTGCCAGCACCTCCCCCGGGGGATACGAGCAGTACTTC. This sequence joins TRBV12-3 or TRBV12-4 and TRBJ2-7; TRBD2 is a possible D gene (6 bases). Trimming removed 7 bases from V and 4 bases from J, with 14 bases in between. The CDR3 extends over 13 amino acids.